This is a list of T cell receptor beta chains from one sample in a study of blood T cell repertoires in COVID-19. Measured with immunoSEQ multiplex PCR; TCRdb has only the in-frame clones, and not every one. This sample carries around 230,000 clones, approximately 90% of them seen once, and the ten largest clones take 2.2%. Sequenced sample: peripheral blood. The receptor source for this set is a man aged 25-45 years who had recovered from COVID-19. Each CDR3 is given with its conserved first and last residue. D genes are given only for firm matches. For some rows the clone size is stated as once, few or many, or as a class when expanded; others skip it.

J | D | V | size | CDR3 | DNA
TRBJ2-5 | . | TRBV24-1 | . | CATSRRGVETQYF | TGTGCCACCAGTCGCAGGGGTGTAGAGACCCAGTACTTC
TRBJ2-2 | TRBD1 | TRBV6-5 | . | CASSYGDRTTGELFF | TGTGCCAGCAGTTACGGGGACAGAACCACCGGGGAGCTGTTTTTT
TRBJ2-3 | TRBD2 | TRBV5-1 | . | CASRYPGTSGGSTDTQYF | TGCGCCAGCAGGTACCCCGGGACTAGCGGGGGTAGCACAGATACGCAGTATTTT
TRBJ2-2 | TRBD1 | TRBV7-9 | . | CASSFGTGVPGELFF | TGTGCCAGCAGCTTCGGGACAGGGGTGCCCGGGGAGCTGTTTTTT
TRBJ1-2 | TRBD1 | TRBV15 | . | CATSRDRTGTGNGYTF | TGTGCCACCAGCAGAGATAGGACGGGGACAGGGAATGGCTACACCTTC
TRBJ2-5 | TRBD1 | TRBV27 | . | CASGHDRAEETQYF | TGTGCCAGCGGACATGACAGGGCAGAGGAGACCCAGTACTTC
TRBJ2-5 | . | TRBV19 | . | CASTGPPGETQYF | TGTGCCAGCACCGGTCCCCCAGGGGAGACCCAGTACTTC
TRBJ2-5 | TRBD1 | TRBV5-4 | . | CASSIKTGAGVETQYF | TGTGCCAGCAGCATCAAGACAGGGGCAGGCGTAGAGACCCAGTACTTC
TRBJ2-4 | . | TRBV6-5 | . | CASSLSRVEVDIQYF | TGTGCCAGCAGTCTCAGCCGGGTAGAGGTGGACATTCAGTACTTC
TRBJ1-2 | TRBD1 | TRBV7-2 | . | CASSSGQGFGYTF | TGTGCCAGCAGCTCCGGACAGGGTTTTGGCTACACCTTC
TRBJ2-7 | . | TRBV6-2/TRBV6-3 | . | CASSQDSYEQYF | TGTGCCAGCAGCCAGGACAGCTACGAGCAGTACTTC
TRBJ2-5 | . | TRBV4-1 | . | CASSQDVFVRETQYF | TGCGCCAGCAGCCAAGATGTATTTGTTCGAGAGACCCAGTACTTC
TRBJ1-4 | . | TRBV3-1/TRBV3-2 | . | CAVQGRDEKLFF | TGTGCCGTACAGGGTAGGGATGAAAAACTGTTTTTT
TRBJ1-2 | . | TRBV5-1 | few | CASSLAVDTLGYTF | TGCGCCAGCAGCTTGGCGGTCGACACCTTAGGCTACACCTTC
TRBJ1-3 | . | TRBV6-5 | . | CASSYWGDSGNTIYF | TGTGCCAGCAGTTACTGGGGGGACTCTGGAAACACCATATATTTT
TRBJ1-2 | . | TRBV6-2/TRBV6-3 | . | CASSGRDTHYGYTF | TGTGCCAGCAGTGGCCGGGACACCCACTATGGCTACACCTTC
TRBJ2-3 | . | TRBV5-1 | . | CASSVVPGADTQYF | TGCGCCAGCAGCGTTGTACCGGGGGCAGATACGCAGTATTTT
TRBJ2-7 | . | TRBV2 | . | CATIEGRALLDEQYF | TGTGCCACTATTGAAGGGCGGGCCCTCCTGGACGAGCAGTACTTC
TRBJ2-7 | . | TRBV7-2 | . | CASSLVGGPSSYEQYF | TGTGCCAGCAGCTTAGTTGGCGGGCCTAGCTCCTACGAGCAGTACTTC
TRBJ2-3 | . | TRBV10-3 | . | CATVRRDQDTQYF | TGTGCCACCGTCCGGAGGGATCAAGATACGCAGTATTTT
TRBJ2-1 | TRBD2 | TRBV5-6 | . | CASSWGLAGQTYNEQFF | TGTGCCAGCAGCTGGGGACTAGCGGGCCAGACCTACAATGAGCAGTTCTTC
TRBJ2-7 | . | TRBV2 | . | CASSGRTMLYF | TGTGCCAGCAGTGGAAGGACAATGCTGTACTTC
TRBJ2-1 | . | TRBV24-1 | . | CATSATPDSNEQFF | TGTGCCACCAGTGCCACCCCGGACAGCAATGAGCAGTTCTTC
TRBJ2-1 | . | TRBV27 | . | CASRPPARVRSYNEQFF | TGTGCCAGCAGACCTCCGGCCCGGGTCCGCTCCTACAATGAGCAGTTCTTC